Here is one TCR beta chain with its context. This record comes from a study of T cells in localized non-small cell lung cancer. Germline CDR1 and CDR2: SGHTA and FQGNSA. V was pared by 5 bases and J by 6 bases, with 8 bases of the junction left unmatched. The CDR3 contains 15 residues. Sequencing was performed with immunoSEQ multiplex PCR; in TCRdb, only in-frame clones are kept and a portion is missing. The sample has about 2,600 clones, roughly 24% seen once. The clonotype comes from a male donor aged 60 or over with stage II squamous cell lung carcinoma. This specimen consisted of lung tumor tissue, obtained before any cancer treatment. The chain joins TRBV7-2 to TRBJ2-1, with 9 bases aligning to TRBD1. The CDR3 is CASSVGQGLTNEQFF. The CDR3 DNA is TGTGCCAGCAGCGTGGGACAGGGATTGACCAATGAGCAGTTCTTC. Variable domain in full (rest from reference TRBV7-2 and TRBJ2-1): GAGVSQSPSNKVTEKGKDVELRCDPISGHTALYWYRQSLGQGLEFLIYFQGNSAPDKSGLPSDRFSAERTGGSVSTLTIQRTQQEDSAVYLCASSVGQGLTNEQFFGPGTRLTVL.